This TCR beta chain was documented in a study of early T cells in non-severe SARS-CoV-2 infection. The study's findings and limits: Missing private and CD4 specificities, VDJdb matching favored anti-spike CD8 responses.

The V gene's germline CDR1 is MGHDK and CDR2 SYGVNS. V shed 8 bases and J 6 bases; nucleotides not matched to a gene: 8. This CDR3 is 14 amino acids long. In the library, individual cDNA molecules carried attached unique molecular identifiers. Each CDR3 protein gets one entry after TCRdb re-called the 5' RACE reads with MiXCR. Of tens of thousands of distinct CDR3 sequences listed, roughly 12% are singletons. As for this clonotype: The target antigen is unknown. This may be a read error: a much more frequent sequence differs by one nucleotide. The missing conserved phenylalanine or tryptophan at the end of this CDR3 makes a read error likely.

The chain links TRBV25-1 to TRBJ2-1; 9 bases match TRBD1. The sequencing input was whole blood. The origin of this receptor is an adult who was a healthcare worker with PCR-confirmed SARS-CoV-2 infection or an uninfected control (not recorded which). This chain's CDR3 is CASGRDRVPNEQFL. The CDR3 DNA follows: TGTGCCAGCGGCCGGGACAGGGTTCCCAATGAGCAGTTCTTA.